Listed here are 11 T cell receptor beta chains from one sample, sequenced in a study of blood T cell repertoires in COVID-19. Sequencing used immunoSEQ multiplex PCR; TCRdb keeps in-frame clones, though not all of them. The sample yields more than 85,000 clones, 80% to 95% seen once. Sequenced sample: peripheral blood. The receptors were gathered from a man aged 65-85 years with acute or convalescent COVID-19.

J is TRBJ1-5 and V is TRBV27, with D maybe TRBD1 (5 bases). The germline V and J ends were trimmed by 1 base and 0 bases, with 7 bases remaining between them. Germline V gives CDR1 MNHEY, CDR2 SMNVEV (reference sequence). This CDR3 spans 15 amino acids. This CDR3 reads CASSLWGGSNQPQHF. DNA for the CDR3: TGTGCCAGCAGTTTATGGGGCGGTAGCAATCAGCCCCAGCATTTT.

The DNA for the CDR3 is TGTGCCAGCAGCCTCCGACTAGCGGGAGAGCGGAGCTCCTACAATGAGCAGTTCTTC. Its protein product is CASSLRLAGERSSYNEQFF. J is TRBJ2-1 and V is TRBV7-6, with 12 bases fitting TRBD2. CDR3 length: 19 amino acids. CDR1 is SGHVS, CDR2 FNYEAQ, per germline. Trimming cost V 5 bases and J 0 bases; bases outside gene matches: 11.

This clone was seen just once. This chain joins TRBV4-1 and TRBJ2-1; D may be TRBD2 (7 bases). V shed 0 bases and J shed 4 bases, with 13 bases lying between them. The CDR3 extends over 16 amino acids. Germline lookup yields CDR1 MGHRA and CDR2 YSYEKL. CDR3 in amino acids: CASSQDGGASYNEQFF. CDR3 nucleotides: TGCGCCAGCAGCCAAGATGGGGGGGCTAGTTACAATGAGCAGTTCTTC.

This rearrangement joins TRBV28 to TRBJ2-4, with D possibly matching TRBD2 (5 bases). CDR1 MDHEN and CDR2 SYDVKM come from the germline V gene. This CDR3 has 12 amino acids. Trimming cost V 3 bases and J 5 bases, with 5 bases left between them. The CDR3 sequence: CASSLRENIQYF. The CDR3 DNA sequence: TGTGCCAGCAGTTTGAGGGAAAACATTCAGTACTTC.

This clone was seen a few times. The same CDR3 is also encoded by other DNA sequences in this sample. CDR3: CASSPSGGTDTQYF. In nucleotides, the CDR3 is TGTGCCAGCTCACCATCGGGGGGGACAGATACGCAGTATTTT. V gene TRBV18 combines with J gene TRBJ2-3, with 8 nucleotides matching TRBD2. The V gene's germline CDR1 is KGHSH and CDR2 LQKENI. There are 14 residues in the CDR3. The junction had 1 base not matched to a gene; V was cut back by 2 bases and J by 3 bases. Full variable domain (missing parts from reference TRBV18 and TRBJ2-3): NAGVMQNPRHLVRRRGQEARLRCSPMKGHSHVYWYRQLPEEGLKFMVYLQKENIIDESGMPKERFSAEFPKEGPSILRIQQVVRGDSAAYFCASSPSGGTDTQYFGPGTRLTVL.

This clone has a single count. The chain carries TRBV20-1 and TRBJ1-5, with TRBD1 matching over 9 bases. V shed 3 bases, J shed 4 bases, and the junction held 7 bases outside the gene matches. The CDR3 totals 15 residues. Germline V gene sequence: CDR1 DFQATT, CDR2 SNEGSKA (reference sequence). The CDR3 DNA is TGCAGTGCTAGTTCCGGGACAGGGTCGAATCAGCCCCAGCATTTT. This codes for CSASSGTGSNQPQHF.

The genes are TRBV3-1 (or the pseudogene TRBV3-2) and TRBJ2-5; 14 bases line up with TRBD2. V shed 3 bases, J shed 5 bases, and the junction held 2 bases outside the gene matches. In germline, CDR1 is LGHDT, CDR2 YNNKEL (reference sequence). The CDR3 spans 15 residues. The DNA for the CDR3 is TGTGCCAGCAGCCAGGGACTAGCGGGGGCGGAGACCCAGTACTTC. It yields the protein CASSQGLAGAETQYF.

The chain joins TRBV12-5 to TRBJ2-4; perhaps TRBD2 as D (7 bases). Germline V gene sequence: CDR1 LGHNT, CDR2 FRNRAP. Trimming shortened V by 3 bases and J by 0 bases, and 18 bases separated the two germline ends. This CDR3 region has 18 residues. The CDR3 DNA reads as TGTGCTAGTGGTTTAGGGGAGGGGGGAGTGGTAGCCAAAAACATTCAGTACTTC. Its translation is CASGLGEGGVVAKNIQYF. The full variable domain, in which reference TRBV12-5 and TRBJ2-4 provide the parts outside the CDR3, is DARVTQTPRHKVTEMGQEVTMRCQPILGHNTVFWYRQTMMQGLELLAYFRNRAPLDDSGMPKDRFSAEMPDATLATLKIQPSEPRDSAVYFCASGLGEGGVVAKNIQYFGAGTRLSVL.

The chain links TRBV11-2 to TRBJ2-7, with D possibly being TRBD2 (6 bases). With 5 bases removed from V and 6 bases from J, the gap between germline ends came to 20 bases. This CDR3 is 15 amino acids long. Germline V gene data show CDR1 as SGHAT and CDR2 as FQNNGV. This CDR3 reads CASSPVGGGRSEQYF. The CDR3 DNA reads TGTGCCAGCAGCCCCGTGGGTGGGGGGAGGTCCGAGCAGTACTTC.

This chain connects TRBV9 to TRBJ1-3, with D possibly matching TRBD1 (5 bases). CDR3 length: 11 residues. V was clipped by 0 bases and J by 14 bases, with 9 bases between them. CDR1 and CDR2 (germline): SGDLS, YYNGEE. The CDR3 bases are TGTGCCAGCAGCGTAGGCAGGGACTTATATTTT. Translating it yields CASSVGRDLYF.

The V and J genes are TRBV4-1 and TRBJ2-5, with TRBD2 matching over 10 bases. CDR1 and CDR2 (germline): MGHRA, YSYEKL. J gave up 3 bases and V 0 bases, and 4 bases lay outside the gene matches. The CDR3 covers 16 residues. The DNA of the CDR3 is TGCGCCAGCAGCCAAGAATGGCTAGCGGGGGAAGAGACCCAGTACTTC. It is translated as CASSQEWLAGEETQYF.